The 7 T cell receptor beta chains below all came from one sample that was sequenced in a study of radiotherapy plus CTLA-4 blockade in lung cancer. The repertoire was sequenced with immunoSEQ multiplex PCR; TCRdb's copy has only in-frame clones and lacks some. The sample has tens of thousands of clones; 84% are singletons. The sample in question was peripheral blood, obtained from a patient treated with radiotherapy plus ipilimumab. The receptors derive from a human donor with non-small cell lung cancer whose response to radiotherapy plus ipilimumab could not be evaluated.

J is TRBJ2-7 and V is TRBV27; perhaps TRBD2 as D (5 bases). From germline, CDR1 is MNHEY and CDR2 SMNVEV (reference sequence). The CDR3 is made up of 13 amino acids. V was trimmed by 7 bases and J by 1 base, leaving 11 bases between them. CDR3 in amino acids: CASTPRGSYEQYF. The CDR3 DNA is TGTGCCAGCACCCCCCGGGGTTCCTACGAGCAGTACTTC.

This chain joins TRBV14 and TRBJ2-1; a possible D gene is TRBD2 (5 bases). Germline assignment: CDR1 SGHDN and CDR2 FVKESK. V lost 1 base and J lost 6, with 10 bases in between. The CDR3 is 14 residues long. The CDR3 DNA reads TGTGCCAGCAGCCAAGTTCCGGGGTCCAATGAGCAGTTCTTC. This gives the protein CASSQVPGSNEQFF. Drawing the rest from reference TRBV14 and TRBJ2-1, the complete variable domain is EAGVTQFPSHSVIEKGQTVTLRCDPISGHDNLYWYRRVMGKEIKFLLHFVKESKQDESGMPNNRFLAERTGGTYSTLKVQPAELEDSGVYFCASSQVPGSNEQFFGPGTRLTVL.

The rearrangement joins TRBV9 to TRBJ1-3, with D tentatively TRBD1 (5 bases). The CDR3 is made up of 16 amino acids. V was cut by 0 bases and J by 1 base, with 11 bases left in between. Per the germline V gene, CDR1 is SGDLS and CDR2 is YYNGEE. In DNA, the CDR3 is TGTGCCAGCAGCGTAGACCCGGGGGTATCTGGAAACACCATATATTTT. It encodes CASSVDPGVSGNTIYF.

This clone was detected only a few times. J is TRBJ2-7 and V is TRBV10-3; D gene ambiguous. The CDR3 covers 11 residues. The germline V gene has CDR1 ENHRY and CDR2 SYGVKD. Deletions cut 2 bases from V and 4 bases from J, with 3 bases between. CDR3 in amino acids: CAISERYEQYF. The CDR3 DNA reads as TGTGCCATCAGTGAGCGTTACGAGCAGTACTTC.

The chain has TRBV6-5 and TRBJ1-5; 7 bases are shared with TRBD1. V lost 6 bases to trimming and J lost 5 bases; unmatched junction nucleotides: 7. Germline V CDR1 and CDR2: MNHEY, SVGAGI. This CDR3 spans 14 amino acids. In DNA, the CDR3 is TGTGCCAGCAGGAAGGGACAGCAAGATCAGCCCCAGCATTTT. This gives the protein CASRKGQQDQPQHF.

In its sample, this clone was seen once. The chain carries TRBV30 and TRBJ2-7; a weak D match, TRBD1 (6 bases). With 2 bases removed from V and 6 bases from J, the gap between germline ends came to 20 bases. The CDR3 has 15 amino acids. The germline gives CDR1 GTSNPN, CDR2 SVGIG (reference sequence). The CDR3 DNA is TGTGCCTGGAGTCCTAAAGACAGGTTCCCGAGCGAGCAGTACTTC. This codes for CAWSPKDRFPSEQYF. The entire variable domain, with the rest obtained from reference TRBV30 and TRBJ2-7, is as follows: SQTIHQWPATLVQPVGSPLSLECTVEGTSNPNLYWYRQAAGRGLQLLFYSVGIGQISSEVPQNLSASRPQDRQFILSSKKLLLSDSGFYLCAWSPKDRFPSEQYFGPGTRLTVT.

This clone turned up a few times. V gene TRBV6-5 combines with J gene TRBJ1-4, with TRBD1 identical over 10 bases. From germline, CDR1 is MNHEY and CDR2 SVGAGI. Unmatched junction bases numbered 8, after V lost 5 bases and J lost 8 bases. This CDR3 is 15 amino acids long. CDR3 amino acids: CASSQTGGGREKLFF. The DNA for the CDR3 is TGTGCCAGCAGTCAGACAGGGGGCGGGAGAGAAAAACTGTTTTTT.